This T cell receptor (beta chain) derives from a study of blood T cell repertoires in COVID-19. TCRdb's table, derived via immunoSEQ multiplex PCR, lists solely in-frame clones and lacks some. The sample contains just over 250,000 clones, around 87% of which appear only once. The CDR3 sequence is 12 residues long. Trimming left V 4 bases short and J 3 bases short, with 7 bases between. In germline, CDR1 is SGDLS, CDR2 YYNGEE. This rearrangement joins TRBV9 to TRBJ1-2; D is uncertain. Sequencing input: peripheral blood. The source of this sequence is a woman between 45 and 65 years old with acute or convalescent COVID-19. DNA for the CDR3: TGTGCCAGCAGCCAAAGAGACTATGGCTACACCTTC. It specifies CASSQRDYGYTF.